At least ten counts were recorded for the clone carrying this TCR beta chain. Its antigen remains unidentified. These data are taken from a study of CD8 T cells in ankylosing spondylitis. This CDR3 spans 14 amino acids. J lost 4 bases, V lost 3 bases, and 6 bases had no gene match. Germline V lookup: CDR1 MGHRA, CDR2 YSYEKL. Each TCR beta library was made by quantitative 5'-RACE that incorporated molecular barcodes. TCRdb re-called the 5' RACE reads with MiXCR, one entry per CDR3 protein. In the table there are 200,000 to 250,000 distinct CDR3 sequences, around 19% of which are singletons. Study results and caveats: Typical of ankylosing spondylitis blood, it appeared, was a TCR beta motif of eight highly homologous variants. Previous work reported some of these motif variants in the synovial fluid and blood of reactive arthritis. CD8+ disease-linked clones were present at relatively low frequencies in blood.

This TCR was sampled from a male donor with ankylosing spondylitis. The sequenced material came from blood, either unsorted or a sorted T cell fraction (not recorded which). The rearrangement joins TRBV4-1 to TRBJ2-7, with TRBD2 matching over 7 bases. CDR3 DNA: TGCGCCAGCAGCCACCCCGGGACTACATACGAGCAGTACTTC. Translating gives CASSHPGTTYEQYF.